A selection of T cell receptor beta chains follows, all from one sample in a study of technical replicates of blood from four donors. Libraries were prepared by immunoSEQ multiplex PCR; TCRdb keeps only in-frame clonotypes and omits some of them. The sample has 65,000 to 95,000 clones; around 93% are singletons. Sequenced sample: T cells isolated from PBMCs. These receptors were obtained from a human donor in good health. Both conserved end residues are part of each CDR3. The order of the fields is CDR3 length, J gene, D gene, V gene, clone size, CDR3 DNA, CDR3 protein. The D gene is left open where the match is weak. Clone size is not always given. Where it is, it says once, few, many or a class for expanded clones.

len: 15
j_gene: TRBJ2-7
d_gene: TRBD1
v_gene: TRBV7-9
abundance: once
CDR3nt: TGTGCCAGCAGCCCGGGACAGGGTAAGGCCTACGAGCAGTACTTC
CDR3aa: CASSPGQGKAYEQYF

len: 14
j_gene: TRBJ2-7
d_gene: -
v_gene: TRBV6-5
abundance: -
CDR3nt: TGTGCCAGCAGTTACTCTGCGGGGCCTTATGAGCAGTACTTC
CDR3aa: CASSYSAGPYEQYF

len: 12
j_gene: TRBJ2-7
d_gene: -
v_gene: TRBV28
abundance: -
CDR3nt: TGTGCCAGCAGTCTGGACAGATACGAGCAGTACTTC
CDR3aa: CASSLDRYEQYF

len: 15
j_gene: TRBJ2-3
d_gene: TRBD2
v_gene: TRBV7-9
abundance: -
CDR3nt: TGTGCCAGCAGCTTAGGAAGCGGGGGGGGAGATACGCAGTATTTT
CDR3aa: CASSLGSGGGDTQYF

len: 12
j_gene: TRBJ1-5
d_gene: -
v_gene: TRBV4-1
abundance: -
CDR3nt: TGCGCCAGCAGCCAAGATTCAGGTCCCCAGCATTTT
CDR3aa: CASSQDSGPQHF

len: 16
j_gene: TRBJ1-5
d_gene: -
v_gene: TRBV4-1
abundance: once
CDR3nt: TGCGCCAGCAGCCATCCGCCCGGGGTCTCTAATCAGCCCCAGCATTTT
CDR3aa: CASSHPPGVSNQPQHF

len: 13
j_gene: TRBJ1-3
d_gene: -
v_gene: TRBV27
abundance: -
CDR3nt: TGTGCCAGCAGTTCACTAGATGGAAACACCATATATTTT
CDR3aa: CASSSLDGNTIYF

len: 14
j_gene: TRBJ2-2
d_gene: TRBD2
v_gene: TRBV28
abundance: -
CDR3nt: TGTGCCAGCGAGGCTAGCGGTAACACCGGGGAGCTGTTTTTT
CDR3aa: CASEASGNTGELFF

len: 15
j_gene: TRBJ1-2
d_gene: -
v_gene: TRBV4-2
abundance: -
CDR3nt: TGTGCCAGCAGCCAAGACTGGACAGTTAACTATGGCTACACCTTC
CDR3aa: CASSQDWTVNYGYTF

len: 14
j_gene: TRBJ2-1
d_gene: -
v_gene: TRBV5-1
abundance: -
CDR3nt: TGCGCCAGCAGCTTGTCTGAGGAAGACAATGAGCAGTTCTTC
CDR3aa: CASSLSEEDNEQFF

len: 15
j_gene: TRBJ1-5
d_gene: TRBD1
v_gene: TRBV5-4
abundance: -
CDR3nt: TGTGCCAGCAGACGTGACAGGGGGCAACGTCAGCCCCAGCATTTT
CDR3aa: CASRRDRGQRQPQHF

len: 16
j_gene: TRBJ2-7
d_gene: TRBD2
v_gene: TRBV6-1
abundance: -
CDR3nt: TGTGCCAGCAGTGGACTCGGACTAGTCACCTCCTACGAGCAGTACTTC
CDR3aa: CASSGLGLVTSYEQYF

len: 13
j_gene: TRBJ1-2
d_gene: -
v_gene: TRBV27
abundance: once
CDR3nt: TGTGCCAGCAGCACAGGGTTGGGCTATGGCTACACCTTC
CDR3aa: CASSTGLGYGYTF

len: 14
j_gene: TRBJ1-2
d_gene: -
v_gene: TRBV19
abundance: few
CDR3nt: TGTGCCAGTAGTATACCCCCCGGGGGCTATGGCTACACCTTC
CDR3aa: CASSIPPGGYGYTF

len: 12
j_gene: TRBJ2-7
d_gene: -
v_gene: TRBV7-3
abundance: -
CDR3nt: TGTGCCAGCAGTCGCGGGGTCAACGAGCAGTACTTC
CDR3aa: CASSRGVNEQYF

len: 16
j_gene: TRBJ2-5
d_gene: TRBD1
v_gene: TRBV5-6
abundance: -
CDR3nt: TGTGCCAGCAGCCCCCGGGACAGGGGGCGGCTGGAGACCCAGTACTTC
CDR3aa: CASSPRDRGRLETQYF